The present entry profiles one TCR beta chain with its context. This sample is part of a study of blood T cell repertoires in COVID-19. Across the study: Some COVID-19 samples were acute and others convalescent; all came from the United States, Italy and Spain. T cells, B-cell-depleted T cells, or PBMCs supplied cDNA or gDNA.

Source study methods: Reference gene primer amplification gave nucleated cell count estimates. TCRdb's table, derived via immunoSEQ multiplex PCR, lists solely in-frame clones and lacks some. D and trimming come from the DNA, and the V and J calls and clone size come from that table. The sample records about 60,000 clones, around nine tenths being singletons. Germline V gene sequence: CDR1 SGHTS, CDR2 YDEGEE. Trimming shortened V by 4 bases and J by 4 bases, and 6 bases separated the two germline ends. This CDR3 contains 11 residues. The sample taken for sequencing was peripheral blood. This chain links TRBV5-8 with TRBJ2-7; D may be TRBD2 (5 bases). This receptor was taken from a woman aged 55-70 years with active COVID-19. CDR3 in amino acids: CASSRGYEQYF. The CDR3, as DNA: TGTGCCAGCAGCCGGGGATACGAGCAGTACTTC.